This T cell receptor beta chain emerged from a study of blood T cell repertoires in COVID-19. V gave up 0 bases and J gave up 4 bases, with 4 bases separating them. The CDR3 length is 13 residues. Germline V CDR1 and CDR2: MGHRA, YSYEKL. Clinical history reported by participants formed the basis on which cohorts were assigned. Only in-frame clones appear in the TCRdb table, and some are missing; sequencing was by immunoSEQ multiplex PCR. The sample yields hundreds of thousands of clones, 80% to 85% seen once. The TCR comes from a man aged 35-49 years who had been exposed to COVID-19. The material sequenced was PBMCs or T cells enriched from blood (not recorded which). The chain carries TRBV4-1 and TRBJ1-3, with no clear D. The CDR3 nucleotides are TGCGCCAGCAGCCAAGATTCGGGAAACACCATATATTTT. Amino acids: CASSQDSGNTIYF.